This T cell receptor beta chain was recorded in a study of T cell responses to AZD1222 COVID-19 vaccine. The CDR3 runs to 15 residues. Trimming cost V 5 bases and J 1 base, with 12 bases left between them. CDR1 and CDR2 from the germline V gene are SGHTA and FQGNSA. Study-wide results and caveats: Reports say nearly half of spike-specific TCRs go after unmutated variant regions.

As regards this clone: What it binds is not known.

Clones were sequenced by immunoSEQ multiplex PCR, and TCRdb holds only the in-frame ones, with some missing. The table lists about 170,000 clones, 80% to 95% of them singletons. This sequence was found in an adult in good health. Sequencing used peripheral blood, obtained on day 0 of AZD1222 vaccination. The V call is TRBV7-2, the J call TRBJ1-3; no reliable D call. The CDR3 region has the DNA TGTGCCAGCAGCCCACGGTCCGGGTCTGGAAACACCATATATTTT. Translation: CASSPRSGSGNTIYF.